The next 14 T cell receptor beta chains were all read from a single sample in a study of OX40 agonist ivuxolimab in advanced cancers. TCRdb keeps only in-frame clones here, not all; method: immunoSEQ multiplex PCR. The sample includes 65,000 or so clones, about 80% of them seen just once. The specimen was CD4+ or CD8+ T cells sorted from blood, collected in a trial of the OX40 agonist ivuxolimab. The receptor source for this set is an adult with an advanced solid tumor such as melanoma, head and neck, liver or kidney cancer.

This sequence joins TRBV5-1 and TRBJ2-1; 10 bases match TRBD2. The CDR3 sequence is 14 residues long. The V gene end was trimmed by 3 bases and the J gene end by 6 bases; junction bases not matched to a gene: 3. Germline CDR1 and CDR2: SGHRS and YFSETQ. The DNA for the CDR3 is TGCGCCAGCAGCTACGGGACTAGCGCCAATGAGCAGTTCTTC. It encodes CASSYGTSANEQFF.

V gene TRBV29-1 combines with J gene TRBJ1-2; TRBD1 matches at 11 bases. The length of the CDR3 is 16 residues. Germline V gene sequence: CDR1 SQVTM, CDR2 ANQGSEA. Losses at the gene ends were 4 bases for V and 2 bases for J; bases not matched to a gene: 9. CDR3 amino acids: CSVGRTGGSHNYGYTF. The DNA for the CDR3 is TGCAGCGTTGGAAGGACAGGGGGCTCCCACAACTATGGCTACACCTTC.

The chain carries TRBV5-3 and TRBJ2-3; either TRBD1 or TRBD2 may supply D (5 bases each). TRBV5-3 is known as an ORF, though its function is uncertain. The CDR3 extends over 15 amino acids. V dropped 3 bases and J dropped 0 bases, with 11 bases sitting between them. The CDR3 loop is CARSSGTISTDTQYF. The CDR3 coding sequence is TGTGCCAGAAGCTCCGGGACGATTAGCACAGATACGCAGTATTTT.

The chain carries TRBV11-3 and TRBJ2-1; 11 bases fit TRBD2. CDR3 length: 14 residues. The trim removed 5 bases at V and 7 bases at J, leaving 4 bases unmatched. Germline V lookup: CDR1 SGHNT, CDR2 YENEEA. The CDR3 region is CASSRRTSGNEQFF. The CDR3 DNA reads as TGTGCCAGCAGCCGGCGGACTAGCGGGAATGAGCAGTTCTTC.

The chain has TRBV7-9 and TRBJ2-5; TRBD2 matches 13 bases. The CDR3 covers 15 residues. Trimming removed 5 bases from V and 5 bases from J; junction bases left unmatched: 5. The germline gives CDR1 SEHNR, CDR2 FQNEAQ (reference sequence). The CDR3 spells CASSNGLAGVETQYF. The CDR3 nucleotides are TGTGCCAGCAGCAACGGACTAGCGGGAGTCGAGACCCAGTACTTC.

The count of this clone is one. The chain combines TRBV18 with TRBJ2-1; 7 nucleotides agree with TRBD1. Per germline, CDR1 KGHSH and CDR2 LQKENI. Trimming took 2 bases from V and 10 from J; bases not matched to a gene: 5. This CDR3 region has 13 residues. This CDR3 reads CASSPDWTGEQFF. The CDR3 coding sequence is TGTGCCAGCTCACCAGACTGGACAGGAGAGCAGTTCTTC. The whole variable domain, filled in from reference TRBV18 and TRBJ2-1, reads NAGVMQNPRHLVRRRGQEARLRCSPMKGHSHVYWYRQLPEEGLKFMVYLQKENIIDESGMPKERFSAEFPKEGPSILRIQQVVRGDSAAYFCASSPDWTGEQFFGPGTRLTVL.

This chain joins TRBV30 and TRBJ2-3; 9 bases fit TRBD1. The CDR3 is 13 amino acids. With 3 bases clipped from V and 3 bases from J, the junction kept 1 base outside the gene matches. Per germline, CDR1 GTSNPN and CDR2 SVGIG (reference sequence). The CDR3, as DNA: TGTGCCTGGAGGGGACAGGGTACAGATACGCAGTATTTT. Residues: CAWRGQGTDTQYF.

This clone showed up just once. V usage is TRBV4-3 and J usage is TRBJ1-4, with D tentatively TRBD1 (5 bases). Trimming stripped 0 bases from V and 6 bases from J, with 11 bases between. CDR1 LGHNA and CDR2 YSLEER come from the germline V gene. The CDR3 covers 15 residues. The CDR3 DNA sequence: TGCGCCAGCAGCCAAGAATCCAGGGCTGATGAAAAACTGTTTTTT. Encoded protein: CASSQESRADEKLFF.

The J gene is TRBJ1-1, the V gene TRBV5-1, with D hard to call. The V end lost 0 bases, the J end lost 1 base, and 10 bases lay between the germline ends. Germline V gives CDR1 SGHRS, CDR2 YFSETQ. CDR3 length: 15 amino acids. CDR3 loop: CASSLGRRANTEAFF. The DNA for the CDR3 is TGCGCCAGCAGCTTGGGAAGGAGGGCGAACACTGAAGCTTTCTTT.

The V and J genes are TRBV11-2 and TRBJ1-1; D is uncertain. Germline V lookup: CDR1 SGHAT, CDR2 FQNNGV. The CDR3 spans 13 residues. The V end was cut by 4 bases, the J end by 0 bases, with 6 bases between. The CDR3 nucleotides read TGTGCCAGCAGCTGGAAGATGAACACTGAAGCTTTCTTT. Encoded protein: CASSWKMNTEAFF.

In nucleotides, the CDR3 is TGTGCCAGCAGCAAAGCCACAGGGGACCCTACCTACGAGCAGTACTTC. Translation: CASSKATGDPTYEQYF. This rearrangement joins TRBV21-1 to TRBJ2-7; the table names TRBD1, a call not compared with the DNA. TRBV21-1 is shown as a pseudogene. CDR3 length: 16 amino acids.

Remarks on this clone: This specimen includes other DNA sequences encoding the same CDR3. The chain couples TRBV6-6 to TRBJ1-5; no reliable D call. Germline CDR1 MNHNY, CDR2 SVGAGI (reference sequence). V was pared by 7 bases and J by 4 bases, with 8 bases between. The CDR3 totals 12 residues. In DNA, the CDR3 is TGTGCCAGCACACTGAGTAATCAGCCCCAGCATTTT. Its translation is CASTLSNQPQHF.

The chain is built from TRBV7-8 and TRBJ2-7; 8 nucleotides agree with TRBD2. CDR1 and CDR2 (germline): SGHVS, FQNEAQ. The junction had 10 bases not matched to a gene; V was cut back by 8 bases and J by 4 bases. The CDR3 sequence is 14 residues long. CDR3 coding DNA: TGTGCCAGCTCCGGGACTAGGGGGTCGTACGAGCAGTACTTC. Protein product: CASSGTRGSYEQYF.

This clone was detected only a few times. The chain combines TRBV4-3 with TRBJ2-6; the match to TRBD1 covers 7 bases. The CDR3 has 16 amino acids. Germline CDR1 and CDR2: LGHNA and YSLEER. Trimming at V came to 0 bases and at J to 3 bases, leaving 2 bases not matched to a gene. DNA for the CDR3: TGCGCCAGCAGCCAAGAGGCAGGGGGTGGGGCCAACGTCCTGACTTTC. Amino acid sequence: CASSQEAGGGANVLTF.